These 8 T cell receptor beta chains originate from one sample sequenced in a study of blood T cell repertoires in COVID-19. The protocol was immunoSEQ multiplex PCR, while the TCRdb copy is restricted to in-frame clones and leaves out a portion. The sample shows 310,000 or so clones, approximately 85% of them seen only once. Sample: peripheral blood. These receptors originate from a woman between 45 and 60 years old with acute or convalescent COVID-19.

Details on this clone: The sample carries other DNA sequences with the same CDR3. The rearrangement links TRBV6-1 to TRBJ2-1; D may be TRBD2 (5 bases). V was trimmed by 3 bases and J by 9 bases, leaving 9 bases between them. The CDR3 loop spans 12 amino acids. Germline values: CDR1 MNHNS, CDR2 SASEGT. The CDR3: CASSDQGGEQFF. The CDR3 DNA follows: TGTGCCAGCAGTGACCAAGGAGGTGAGCAGTTCTTC.

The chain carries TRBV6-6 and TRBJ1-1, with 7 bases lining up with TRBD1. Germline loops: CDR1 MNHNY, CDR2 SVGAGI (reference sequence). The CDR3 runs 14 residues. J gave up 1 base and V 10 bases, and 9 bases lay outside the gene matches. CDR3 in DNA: TGTGCCACCGCTCTGCCAGGGGGGAACACTGAAGCTTTCTTT. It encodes CATALPGGNTEAFF.

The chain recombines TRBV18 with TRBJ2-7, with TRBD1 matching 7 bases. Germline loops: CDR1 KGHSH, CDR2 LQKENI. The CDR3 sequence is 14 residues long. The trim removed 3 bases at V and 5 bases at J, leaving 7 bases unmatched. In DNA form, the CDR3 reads TGTGCCAGCTCACCCTATACTGGACAGGACGAGCAGTACTTC. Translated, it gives CASSPYTGQDEQYF. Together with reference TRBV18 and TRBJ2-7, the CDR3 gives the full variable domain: NAGVMQNPRHLVRRRGQEARLRCSPMKGHSHVYWYRQLPEEGLKFMVYLQKENIIDESGMPKERFSAEFPKEGPSILRIQQVVRGDSAAYFCASSPYTGQDEQYFGPGTRLTVT.

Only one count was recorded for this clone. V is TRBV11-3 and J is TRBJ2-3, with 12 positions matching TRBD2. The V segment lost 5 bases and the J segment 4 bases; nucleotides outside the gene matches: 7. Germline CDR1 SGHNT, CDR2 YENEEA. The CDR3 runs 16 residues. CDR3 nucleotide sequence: TGTGCCAGCAGCCCGCGGACTAGCGGGATGTCAGATACGCAGTATTTT. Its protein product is CASSPRTSGMSDTQYF.

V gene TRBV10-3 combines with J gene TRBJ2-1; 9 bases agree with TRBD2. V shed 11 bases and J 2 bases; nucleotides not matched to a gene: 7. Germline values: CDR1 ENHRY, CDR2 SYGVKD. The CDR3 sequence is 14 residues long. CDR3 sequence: CAVKTSGTYNEQFF. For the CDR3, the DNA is TGTGCCGTAAAGACTAGCGGCACCTACAATGAGCAGTTCTTC.

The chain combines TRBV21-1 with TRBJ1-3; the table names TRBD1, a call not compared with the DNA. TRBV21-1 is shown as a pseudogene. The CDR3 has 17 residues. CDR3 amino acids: CASSKEHMGADGNTIYF. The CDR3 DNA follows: TGTGCCAGCAGCAAAGAACACATGGGGGCGGATGGAAACACCATATATTTT.

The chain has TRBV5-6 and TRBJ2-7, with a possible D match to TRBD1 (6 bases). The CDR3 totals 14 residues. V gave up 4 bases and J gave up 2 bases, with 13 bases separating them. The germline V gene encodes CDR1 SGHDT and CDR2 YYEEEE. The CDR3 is CASSDRDTTYEQYF. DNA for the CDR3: TGTGCCAGCAGCGACCGGGACACCACCTACGAGCAGTACTTC.

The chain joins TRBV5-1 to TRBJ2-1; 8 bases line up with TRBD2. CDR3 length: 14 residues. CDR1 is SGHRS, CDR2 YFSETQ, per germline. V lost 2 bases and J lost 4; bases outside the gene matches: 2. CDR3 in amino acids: CASSFAGGYNEQFF. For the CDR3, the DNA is TGCGCCAGCAGCTTTGCGGGAGGTTACAATGAGCAGTTCTTC.